A single sample is the source of the 13 T cell receptor beta chains below, sequenced in a study of blood T cell repertoires in COVID-19. Clones were sequenced by immunoSEQ multiplex PCR, and TCRdb holds only the in-frame ones, with some missing. This table holds 200,000 or so clones, about 85% found once. Sequencing was performed on peripheral blood. The receptor set was obtained from a human donor in a cohort sampled during active COVID-19.

This clone was found a few times. This chain links TRBV7-7 with TRBJ2-1; 9 bases line up with TRBD2. Germline assignment: CDR1 SSHAT and CDR2 FNYEAQ (reference sequence). The CDR3 covers 16 residues. Trimming cost V 5 bases and J 9 bases; bases outside gene matches: 14. The CDR3 spells CASSPSGRPLSSEQFF. The CDR3 DNA sequence: TGTGCCAGCAGCCCAAGCGGGAGGCCTCTCTCTAGTGAGCAGTTCTTC.

The chain is built from TRBV9 and TRBJ2-1, with D possibly TRBD2 on 6 matching bases. The CDR3 has 15 amino acids. Trimming took 0 bases from V and 4 from J, leaving 11 bases between them. In germline, CDR1 is SGDLS, CDR2 YYNGEE. In DNA, the CDR3 is TGTGCCAGCAGCGTAGCGGCTAGCGAGTACAATGAGCAGTTCTTC. The encoded protein is CASSVAASEYNEQFF.

This chain connects TRBV2 to TRBJ2-2, with D perhaps TRBD1 (5 bases). CDR3 length: 13 residues. The V end lost 10 bases, the J end lost 3 bases, and 12 bases lay between the germline ends. Looked up from germline, CDR1 is SNHLY and CDR2 is FYNNEI. CDR3 nucleotides: TGTGCCAACCGTCAACAGGACACCGGGGAGCTGTTTTTT. Translation gives CANRQQDTGELFF.

This clone has just a few counts. This chain links TRBV28 with TRBJ1-1, with D possibly TRBD1 on 5 matching bases. Trimming took 8 bases from V and 0 from J, leaving 7 bases between them. Germline CDR1 is MDHEN and CDR2 is SYDVKM. The CDR3 length is 12 residues. The CDR3 loop is CASLGVNTEAFF. CDR3 coding DNA: TGTGCCAGCCTAGGGGTGAACACTGAAGCTTTCTTT.

Notes on this clone: The junction differs from germline at one of its ends, possibly a read error. This rearrangement joins TRBV7-2 to TRBJ2-3; tentatively, D is TRBD2 (7 bases). This CDR3 is 14 amino acids long. Germline V gene data show CDR1 as SGHTA and CDR2 as FQGNSA. The CDR3 sequence is CASTLGGGADTQYF. CDR3 in DNA: TGTGCCAGCACCTTAGGGGGGGGCGCAGATACGCAGTATTTT.

Comments on this clone: A much larger clone sits a single nucleotide away, making a read error possible. Within the sample, other DNA sequences also encode this same CDR3. The genes are TRBV30 and TRBJ2-7; D call uncertain. Trimming removed 0 bases from V and 5 bases from J, with 5 bases in between. CDR1 and CDR2 (germline): GTSNPN, SVGIG (reference sequence). This CDR3 is built from 11 residues. In DNA, the CDR3 is TGTGCCTGGAGTGTAAACAACGAGCAGTACTTC. It yields the protein CAWSVNNEQYF.

The chain recombines TRBV19 with TRBJ1-5; no firm D call. Germline V CDR1 and CDR2: LNHDA, SQIVND (reference sequence). This CDR3 has 15 amino acids. Trimming removed 7 bases from V and 0 bases from J, with 13 bases in between. CDR3 DNA: TGTGCCAGTACCACGACTGCGGATAGCAATCAGCCCCAGCATTTT. Translating gives CASTTTADSNQPQHF.

This sequence joins TRBV9 and TRBJ1-6, with no clear D. Germline V gives CDR1 SGDLS, CDR2 YYNGEE. There are 17 residues in the CDR3. Trimming pared 1 base from V and 0 bases from J, leaving 11 bases between. Here the CDR3 reads CASSVSSRSSYNSPLHF. The CDR3 DNA reads as TGTGCCAGCAGCGTAAGTTCCCGGAGCTCCTATAATTCACCCCTCCACTTT.

This chain uses TRBV30 with TRBJ2-2; D not resolved. Germline lookup yields CDR1 GTSNPN and CDR2 SVGIG (reference sequence). The ends were cut back, 7 bases at V and 7 bases at J, with 13 bases in the middle. The CDR3 extends over 12 amino acids. CDR3 loop: CAYSYGIGELFF. The CDR3 bases are TGTGCCTACTCGTACGGTATCGGGGAGCTGTTTTTT.

This chain links TRBV10-3 with TRBJ2-7; 9 positions agree with TRBD1. The CDR3 consists of 13 residues. V lost 7 bases, J lost 5 bases, and 6 bases stayed unmatched. Germline V gene lookup returns CDR1 ENHRY and CDR2 SYGVKD. The CDR3 here is CAINGDRAHEQYF. In DNA form, the CDR3 reads TGTGCCATCAACGGGGACAGGGCCCACGAGCAGTACTTC.

V usage is TRBV7-2 and J usage is TRBJ1-5; D remains ambiguous. Trimming took 6 bases from V and 0 from J, leaving 9 bases between them. The CDR3 totals 14 residues. Germline CDR1 is SGHTA and CDR2 is FQGNSA. The CDR3 reads CASSSQASNQPQHF. The CDR3 DNA reads TGTGCCAGCAGTTCGCAGGCTAGCAATCAGCCCCAGCATTTT.

About this clone itself: The sample has other DNA sequences that encode this CDR3 too. This chain joins TRBV9 and TRBJ2-5, with 8 bases lining up with TRBD2. From germline, CDR1 is SGDLS and CDR2 YYNGEE. Trimming cost V 1 base and J 2 bases; bases outside gene matches: 7. CDR3 size: 16 residues. CDR3 sequence (DNA): TGTGCCAGCAGCGTAACCGCGGGGGGACGGCAAGAGACCCAGTACTTC. This translates into CASSVTAGGRQETQYF.

The J gene is TRBJ2-7, the V gene TRBV6-5; TRBD1 aligns across 11 bases. V lost 5 bases, J lost 1 base, and 4 bases stayed unmatched. The CDR3 runs to 15 residues. Germline values: CDR1 MNHEY, CDR2 SVGAGI. Here the CDR3 DNA reads TGTGCCAGCAGTCCCGGGACAGGGGGTTCCTACGAGCAGTACGTC. This gives the protein CASSPGTGGSYEQYV.